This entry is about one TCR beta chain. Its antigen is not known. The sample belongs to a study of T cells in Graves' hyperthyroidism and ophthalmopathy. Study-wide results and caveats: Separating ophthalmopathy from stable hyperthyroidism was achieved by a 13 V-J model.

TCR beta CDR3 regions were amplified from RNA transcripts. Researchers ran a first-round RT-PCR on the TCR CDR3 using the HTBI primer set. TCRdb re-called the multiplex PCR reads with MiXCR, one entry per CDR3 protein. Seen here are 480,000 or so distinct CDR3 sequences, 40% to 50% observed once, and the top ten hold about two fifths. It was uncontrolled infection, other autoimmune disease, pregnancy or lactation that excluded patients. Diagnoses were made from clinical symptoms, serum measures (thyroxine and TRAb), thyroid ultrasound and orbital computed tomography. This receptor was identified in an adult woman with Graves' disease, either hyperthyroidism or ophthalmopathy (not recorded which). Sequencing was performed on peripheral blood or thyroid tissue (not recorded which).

The CDR3 protein is CAIRTGTGNYEQYF. The CDR3 DNA reads as TGTGCCATCAGGACAGGGACAGGCAACTACGAGCAGTACTTC. The chain links TRBV10-3 to TRBJ2-7; 8 bases agree with TRBD1. Germline lookup yields CDR1 ENHRY and CDR2 SYGVKD. Trimming at V came to 6 bases and at J to 3 bases, leaving 7 bases not matched to a gene. The CDR3 has 14 residues.